The 4 T cell receptor beta chains below were found in one sample sequenced in a study of T cell repertoires in ileal Crohn's disease. This table comes from immunoSEQ multiplex PCR, and its TCRdb copy is limited to in-frame clones, with some not included. In the table there are 30,000 to 35,000 clones, 80% of which are singletons. Sequenced sample: ileal tissue. These receptors all stem from an adult with Crohn's disease.

The V and J genes are TRBV30 and TRBJ1-3; D is perhaps TRBD1 (5 bases). The CDR3 loop spans 20 amino acids. The germline V and J ends were trimmed by 3 bases and 4 bases, with 31 bases remaining between them. CDR1 GTSNPN and CDR2 SVGIG come from the germline V gene (reference sequence). This chain's CDR3 is CAWRATREGLPTLAGNTIYF. The CDR3, as DNA: TGTGCCTGGAGGGCTACCAGGGAAGGGCTCCCAACGCTAGCGGGAAACACCATATATTTT.

This clone was seen only a few times. This chain connects TRBV6-1 to TRBJ2-7; TRBD2 agrees at 9 bases. This CDR3 region has 17 residues. Germline-derived CDR1 and CDR2 are MNHNS and SASEGT. Trimming at V came to 4 bases and at J to 0 bases, leaving 10 bases not matched to a gene. CDR3 DNA sequence: TGTGCCAGCAGTGGGGGACTAGCTGGGGGAGGCTCCTACGAGCAGTACTTC. Translated, it gives CASSGGLAGGGSYEQYF.

The V call is TRBV6-1, the J call TRBJ1-4, with D maybe TRBD1 (5 bases). V was pared by 5 bases and J by 4 bases, with 11 bases between. The CDR3 sequence is 14 residues long. Germline CDR1 reads MNHNS; CDR2 reads SASEGT. DNA for the CDR3: TGTGCCAGCAGTAGGGACTTTGGTAATGAAAAACTGTTTTTT. Translation: CASSRDFGNEKLFF.

This rearrangement joins TRBV29-1 to TRBJ2-1, with TRBD2 matching 12 bases. This CDR3 contains 13 residues. J was trimmed by 6 bases and V by 5 bases; bases with no gene match: 2. Germline CDR1 and CDR2: SQVTM and ANQGSEA. The CDR3 DNA reads as TGCAGCGTTTTGACTAGCGGGAGCAATGAGCAGTTCTTC. Amino acids: CSVLTSGSNEQFF.